This T cell receptor (beta chain) came from a study of human thymus T cells (dated by TCRdb to 2018 to 2021). With respect to the entire study: The study characterized TCR alpha and beta repertoires from eight infant thymus samples and a few related peripheral blood samples. The infant donors were roughly 6 to 244 days old, and the cohort included six or seven males and a couple of females.

The CDR3 starts with the cysteine, ends with the phenylalanine, and has 13 residues. The CDR3 DNA has 39 bases and is translated from base 1. CDR1 is given as SNHLY and CDR2 as FYNNEI, both from the germline V gene. V loses 7 bases, J loses 4 bases, and the germline ends lie 13 bases apart. Study-wide findings and limitations: Biased V and J gene segment usage appeared to be present in both thymic and peripheral blood repertoires. On average, roughly 890,000 unique TCRB clonotypes were obtained from thymus samples, compared with about 84,000 from blood samples. The related research found that thymic TCR repertoires overlapped highly between unrelated individuals.

TCRB and TCRAD loci were amplified from a standardized quantity of quality-controlled genomic DNA using the immunoSEQ multiplex PCR assay. The amplicons covered the V(D)J region and were long enough to include the CDR3 and to identify the V and J genes. Amplicon sequencing was performed on an Illumina platform through the commercial immunoSEQ service. Processing in the source paper ran as follows. Primer bias and sequencing errors were corrected as previously described, and TCRAD and TCRB definitions were based on the IMGT database. Repertoires were analysed with immunoSEQ Analyzer 3.0 and VDJTools, covering basic statistics, V/J segment usage, diversity estimates, rarefaction and pairwise overlap. Diversity was estimated using the Chao1, ChaoE, Efron-Thisted, Shannon and inverse Simpson indices, and was also estimated on datasets down-sampled to the size of the smallest sample. Repertoire overlap was determined by strict matching of CDR3 nucleotide sequence, V gene and J gene, and Jaccard-based multidimensional scaling clustering was applied. TCRdb limited this immuneACCESS table to in-frame rearrangements with V and J called. A share of clones is missing; checked studies link under half to unresolved V genes, and the rest is unexplained. The D gene and trimming were derived from the DNA, and the V and J assignments and clone size from that table. Counted in this sample were about 120,000 clones; around 96% of them appeared once. Of the sample, more than 0.02% falls within the top ten clones.

The thymus tissue came from surgical resects taken out during corrective cardiac surgery. Immunologically healthy infants undergoing open corrective cardiac surgery for congenital heart defects in Finland were used as donors. Thymocytes were released mechanically from tissue and stored at -70 °C as pellets of 10-30 million cells. Genomic DNA was extracted from frozen cell pellets with a QIAsymphony instrument. In the case of this clone: The antigen this receptor binds is unknown. Base qualities are missing; no much larger clone stands one base away.

Sequenced input: thymus tissue. The TCR was taken from a boy younger than two with a congenital heart defect but otherwise immunologically healthy. The chain is encoded by TRBV2 joined to TRBJ1-2; TRBD1 is perhaps the D gene, given 5 matching bases. The DNA reads TGTGCCAGCATTAAGGGACCATTCTATGGCTACACCTTC. Translation gives CASIKGPFYGYTF. Joined to the reference TRBV2 and TRBJ1-2 proteins, this CDR3 gives the full variable domain: EPEVTQTPSHQVTQMGQEVILRCVPISNHLYFYWYRQILGQKVEFLVSFYNNEISEKSEIFDDQFSVERPDGSNFTLKIRSTKLEDSAMYFCASIKGPFYGYTFGSGTRLTVV.